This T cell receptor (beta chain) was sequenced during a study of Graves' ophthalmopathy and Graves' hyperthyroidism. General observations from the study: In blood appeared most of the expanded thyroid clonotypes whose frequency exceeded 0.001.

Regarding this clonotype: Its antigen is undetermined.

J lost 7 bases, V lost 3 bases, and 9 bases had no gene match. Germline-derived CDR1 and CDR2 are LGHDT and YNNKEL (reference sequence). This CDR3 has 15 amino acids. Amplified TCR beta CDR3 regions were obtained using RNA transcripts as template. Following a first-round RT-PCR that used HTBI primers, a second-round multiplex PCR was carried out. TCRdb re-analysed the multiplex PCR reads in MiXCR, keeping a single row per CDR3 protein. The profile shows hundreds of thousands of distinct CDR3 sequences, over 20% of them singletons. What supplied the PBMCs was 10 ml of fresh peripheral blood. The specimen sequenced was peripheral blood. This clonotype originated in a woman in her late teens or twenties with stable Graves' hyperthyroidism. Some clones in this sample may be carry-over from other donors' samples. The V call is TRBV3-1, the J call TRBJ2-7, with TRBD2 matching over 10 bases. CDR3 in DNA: TGTGCCAGCAGCCACGCAGGACTAGCGGTTACGGAGCAGTACTTC. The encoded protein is CASSHAGLAVTEQYF.